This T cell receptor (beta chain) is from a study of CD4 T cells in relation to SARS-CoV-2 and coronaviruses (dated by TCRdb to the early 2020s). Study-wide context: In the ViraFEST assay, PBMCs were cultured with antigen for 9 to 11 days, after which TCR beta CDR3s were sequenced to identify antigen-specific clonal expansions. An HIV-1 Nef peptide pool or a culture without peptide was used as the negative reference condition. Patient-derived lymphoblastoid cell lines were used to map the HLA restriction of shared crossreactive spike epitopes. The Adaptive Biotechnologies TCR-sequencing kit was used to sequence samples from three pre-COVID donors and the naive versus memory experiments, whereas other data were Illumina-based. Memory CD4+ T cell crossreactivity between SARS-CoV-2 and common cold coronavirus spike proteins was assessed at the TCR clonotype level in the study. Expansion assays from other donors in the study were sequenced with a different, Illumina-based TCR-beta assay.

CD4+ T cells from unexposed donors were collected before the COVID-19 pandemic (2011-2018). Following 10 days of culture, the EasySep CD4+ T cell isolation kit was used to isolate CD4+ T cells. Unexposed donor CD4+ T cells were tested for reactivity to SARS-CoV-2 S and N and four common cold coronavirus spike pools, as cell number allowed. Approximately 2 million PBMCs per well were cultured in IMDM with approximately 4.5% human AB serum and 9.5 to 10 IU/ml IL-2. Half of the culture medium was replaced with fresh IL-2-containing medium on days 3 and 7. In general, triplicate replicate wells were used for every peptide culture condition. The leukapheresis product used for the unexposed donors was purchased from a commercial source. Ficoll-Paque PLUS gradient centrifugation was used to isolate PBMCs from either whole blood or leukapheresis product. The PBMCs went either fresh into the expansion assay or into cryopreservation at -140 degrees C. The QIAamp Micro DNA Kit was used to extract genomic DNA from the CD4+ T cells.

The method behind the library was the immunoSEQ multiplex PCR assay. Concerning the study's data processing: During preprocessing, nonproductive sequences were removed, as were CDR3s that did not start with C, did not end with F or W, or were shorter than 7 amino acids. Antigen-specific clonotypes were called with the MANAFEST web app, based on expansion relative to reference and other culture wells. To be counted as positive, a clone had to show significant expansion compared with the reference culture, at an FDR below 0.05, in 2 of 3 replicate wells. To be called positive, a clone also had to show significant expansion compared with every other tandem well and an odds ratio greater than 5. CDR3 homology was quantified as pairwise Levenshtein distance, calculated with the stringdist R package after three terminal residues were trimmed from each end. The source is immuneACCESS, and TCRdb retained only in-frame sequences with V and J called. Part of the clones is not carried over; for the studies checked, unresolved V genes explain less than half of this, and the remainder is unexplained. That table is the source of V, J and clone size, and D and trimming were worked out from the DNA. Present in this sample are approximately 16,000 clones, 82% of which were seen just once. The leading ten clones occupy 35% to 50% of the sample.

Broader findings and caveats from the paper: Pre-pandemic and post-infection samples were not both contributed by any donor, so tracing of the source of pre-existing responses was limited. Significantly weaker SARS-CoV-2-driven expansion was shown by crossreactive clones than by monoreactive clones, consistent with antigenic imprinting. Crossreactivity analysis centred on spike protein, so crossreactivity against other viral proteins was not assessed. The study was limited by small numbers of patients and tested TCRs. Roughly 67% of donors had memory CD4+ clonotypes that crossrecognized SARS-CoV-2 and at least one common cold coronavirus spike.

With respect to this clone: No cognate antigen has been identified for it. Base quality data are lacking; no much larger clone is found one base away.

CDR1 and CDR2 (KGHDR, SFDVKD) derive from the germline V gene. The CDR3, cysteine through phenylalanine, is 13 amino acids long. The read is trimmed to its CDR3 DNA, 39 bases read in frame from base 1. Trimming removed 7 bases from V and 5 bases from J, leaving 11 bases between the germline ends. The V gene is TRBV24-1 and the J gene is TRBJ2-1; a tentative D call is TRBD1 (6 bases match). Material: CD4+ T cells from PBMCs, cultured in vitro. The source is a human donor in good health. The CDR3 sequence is CATSRQVDNEQFF. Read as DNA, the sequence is TGTGCCACCAGCCGACAGGTCGACAATGAGCAGTTCTTC.